This paragraph reports one T cell receptor beta chain. In germline, CDR1 is MGHRA, CDR2 YSYEKL. CDR3 length: 18 residues. Unmatched junction bases numbered 10, after V lost 1 base and J lost 2 bases. This specimen belongs to a study of T cells in tuberculosis. Study in general: CD1B tetramers identified T cells specific for mycobacterial lipid GMM. Study results and caveats: Low-affinity CD1B-GMM tetramer-binding T cells may have been missed.

No alpha-beta pairing information exists for these sequences. Method: immunoSEQ multiplex PCR; TCRdb's copy keeps in-frame clones and lacks some. The top ten clones hold 20% to 25% of a sample with 50,000 to 65,000 clones, 88% of them seen once. After thawing and overnight rest, PBMC were stained with GMM-loaded CD1B tetramer, viability dye and anti-CD3 for sorting. CD1B tetramers were loaded with Rhodococcus equi-derived C32 glucose monomycolate. From each donor, roughly 100,000 tetramer-negative cells were sorted. The rearrangement uses TRBV4-1 and TRBJ1-2, with TRBD1 identical over 10 bases. The TCR sequence derives from an adult woman with latent tuberculosis. The source material was CD1b-GMM tetramer-negative cells sorted from PBMCs. CDR3 region: CASSQVDFLGQGNYGYTF. As DNA, the CDR3 is TGCGCCAGCAGCCAAGTTGACTTCTTGGGACAGGGGAACTATGGCTACACCTTC.